Given below is one T cell receptor (beta chain) in context. This CDR3 is built from 16 residues. V was shortened by 4 bases and J by 3 bases, with 16 bases between the two germline ends. Per the germline V gene, CDR1 is SGHDT and CDR2 is YYEEEE. Sequencing used immunoSEQ multiplex PCR; TCRdb keeps in-frame clones, though not all of them. Of tens of thousands of clones in the sample, approximately 87% were seen once. The data belong to a study of control samples from healthy donors and cancer patients. The sequence was collected from a middle-aged woman with lung cancer. This chain uses TRBV5-6 with TRBJ2-2; no reliable D call. The specimen sequenced was PBMCs. The CDR3 region is CASSHSTALHTGELFF. The CDR3 DNA reads as TGTGCCAGCAGCCACTCTACGGCCCTGCACACCGGGGAGCTGTTTTTT.